The 16 T cell receptor beta chains below all came from one sample that was sequenced in a study of regulatory T cells in long-lasting Graves disease. Researchers made TCR beta libraries by using iRepertoire HTBI primers and running Arm-PCR on CDR3 regions. TCRdb ran MiXCR on the multiplex PCR reads and lists one entry per CDR3 protein. This sample has around 460,000 distinct CDR3 sequences, with about 22% found just once. Documented time point: persistent/refractory GD, antithyroid drugs over 5 years with positive TRAb. Scientists built the TCR library using RNA that was extracted from PBMCs. The specimen comprised peripheral blood mononuclear cells (PBMCs), sampled when the disease was refractory, from a patient treated with antithyroid drugs. These receptors were taken from a female donor with Graves disease.

In its sample, this clonotype was seen a few times. The chain recombines TRBV10-3 with TRBJ2-3; possibly TRBD1 or TRBD2 for D (5 bases each). Germline V lookup: CDR1 ENHRY, CDR2 SYGVKD. The length of the CDR3 is 17 residues. Trimming shortened V by 0 bases and J by 5 bases, and 18 bases separated the two germline ends. CDR3 sequence: CAISESTGRNPRDTQYF. The CDR3 nucleotides are TGTGCCATCAGTGAGTCGACGGGACGGAACCCAAGAGATACGCAGTATTTT.

This clonotype showed up many times. V is TRBV7-2 and J is TRBJ1-1; 7 bases map to TRBD1. Germline V gene sequence: CDR1 SGHTA, CDR2 FQGNSA. Germline trimming cut 1 base from V and 9 bases from J; bases unmatched to any gene: 11. This CDR3 is 15 amino acids long. The CDR3 loop reads CASSLVLGTTGKAFF. The CDR3 nucleotides read TGTGCCAGCAGCTTAGTCTTGGGGACGACAGGGAAAGCTTTCTTT.

This chain connects TRBV20-1 to TRBJ2-3; TRBD2 agrees at 10 bases. CDR3 length: 16 amino acids. V shed 6 bases and J 1 base; nucleotides not matched to a gene: 10. Germline values: CDR1 DFQATT, CDR2 SNEGSKA (reference sequence). For the CDR3, the DNA is TGCAGTGCCCCCTTAGATGGGACTAGCGGCACAGATACGCAGTATTTT. Protein product: CSAPLDGTSGTDTQYF.

The rearrangement uses TRBV28 and TRBJ2-2, with 10 bases matching TRBD1. The CDR3 runs 17 residues. V was pared by 5 bases and J by 3 bases, with 9 bases of the junction left unmatched. CDR1 is MDHEN, CDR2 SYDVKM, per germline. The CDR3 loop reads CASSPLGQGYDTGELFF. In DNA form, the CDR3 reads TGTGCCAGCAGTCCTCTGGGACAGGGGTACGACACCGGGGAGCTGTTTTTT.

The J gene is TRBJ1-1, the V gene TRBV29-1, with 9 bases matching TRBD1. CDR1 is SQVTM, CDR2 ANQGSEA, per germline. The CDR3 is 14 residues long. Trimming cost V 6 bases and J 5 bases; bases outside gene matches: 10. CDR3 DNA: TGCAGCGTCCATGCCGGGACAGGGAAAACTGAAGCTTTCTTT. Translating gives CSVHAGTGKTEAFF.

This rearrangement joins TRBV5-5 to TRBJ1-1; D ambiguous. The CDR3 loop spans 15 amino acids. Germline CDR1 reads SGHKS; CDR2 reads YYEKEE (reference sequence). Trimming cost V 2 bases and J 4 bases, with 15 bases left between them. In nucleotides, the CDR3 is TGTGCCAGCAGCTTATCAGACATTTACAGCACTGAAGCTTTCTTT. Its protein is CASSLSDIYSTEAFF.

This clonotype has ten or more counts. The genes are TRBV14 and TRBJ2-5; 8 nucleotides agree with TRBD1. The CDR3 covers 15 residues. The trim removed 4 bases at V and 2 bases at J, leaving 6 bases unmatched. CDR1 is SGHDN, CDR2 FVKESK, per germline. CDR3 sequence: CASSPLDRAQETQYF. The CDR3 region has the DNA TGTGCCAGCAGCCCCCTGGACAGGGCGCAAGAGACCCAGTACTTC.

This clonotype was detected a few times. V usage is TRBV7-6 and J usage is TRBJ2-7; a possible D gene is TRBD2 (5 bases). CDR1 is SGHVS and CDR2 is FNYEAQ in the germline V gene. V lost 5 bases to trimming and J lost 7 bases, with 15 bases between them. The CDR3 runs 13 residues. CDR3 amino acids: CASSPIEGLEQYF. The DNA for the CDR3 is TGTGCCAGCAGCCCCATTGAGGGTCTGGAGCAGTACTTC.

This clonotype showed up many times. The chain has TRBV11-2 and TRBJ2-5; maybe TRBD1 (6 bases). CDR1 is SGHAT, CDR2 FQNNGV, per germline. CDR3 size: 15 residues. With 1 base removed from V and 5 bases from J, the gap between germline ends came to 14 bases. The CDR3 here is CASSLGVGGEETQYF. In nucleotides, the CDR3 is TGTGCCAGCAGCTTAGGTGTAGGGGGTGAGGAGACCCAGTACTTC.

V usage is TRBV2 and J usage is TRBJ1-4; D uncertain. The CDR3 runs 15 residues. The germline V gene has CDR1 SNHLY and CDR2 FYNNEI. Between the trimmed V and J ends, which lost 1 base and 0 bases, there was a span of 6 bases. CDR3 in amino acids: CASSEVGATNEKLFF. The CDR3 DNA is TGTGCCAGCAGTGAAGTGGGAGCAACTAATGAAAAACTGTTTTTT.

Remarks on this clonotype: This may be a read error, as it is one base from a much larger clone. The chain links TRBV28 to TRBJ2-7; TRBD1 matches 8 bases. The CDR3 contains 14 residues. Germline V CDR1 and CDR2: MDHEN, SYDVKM. CDR3 bases: TGTGCCAGCAGTTTTCAGGGGGCCACCTACAAGCAGTACTTC. Translating it yields CASSFQGATYKQYF.

In its sample, this clonotype was seen a few times. The chain employs TRBV2 and TRBJ2-1; 7 positions agree with TRBD2. CDR1 SNHLY and CDR2 FYNNEI come from the germline V gene. V shed 6 bases, J shed 3 bases, and the junction held 11 bases outside the gene matches. The CDR3 totals 16 residues. The CDR3 bases are TGTGCCAGCAGCCCTGGGGCCGGGGGGATCTACAATGAGCAGTTCTTC. Amino acids: CASSPGAGGIYNEQFF. Filled out from reference TRBV2 and TRBJ2-1, the complete variable domain reads EPEVTQTPSHQVTQMGQEVILRCVPISNHLYFYWYRQILGQKVEFLVSFYNNEISEKSEIFDDQFSVERPDGSNFTLKIRSTKLEDSAMYFCASSPGAGGIYNEQFFGPGTRLTVL.

This clonotype showed up just a few times. The rearrangement links TRBV6-2 or TRBV6-3 to TRBJ2-1, with 9 bases lining up with TRBD2. From germline, CDR1 is MNHEY and CDR2 SVGEGT. V dropped 6 bases and J dropped 7; count of bases not matched to a gene: 7. The CDR3 runs 14 residues. The CDR3 reads CASRSGRFVNEQFF. In DNA, the CDR3 is TGTGCCAGCAGGAGCGGGAGGTTCGTGAATGAGCAGTTCTTC.

The V gene is TRBV12-3 or TRBV12-4, the J gene TRBJ2-2; 11 nucleotides match TRBD1. V was clipped by 6 bases and J by 1 base; unmatched bases: 7. CDR3 length: 17 amino acids. CDR3 sequence: CASSFGQGALNTGELFF. CDR3 DNA: TGTGCCAGCAGCTTCGGACAGGGGGCGTTGAACACCGGGGAGCTGTTTTTT.

Worth noting for this clonotype: A much bigger clone sits one base away, suggesting this may be a read error. The chain couples TRBV6-1 to TRBJ2-4; 8 bases fit TRBD2. The CDR3 totals 16 residues. V shed 5 bases, J shed 0 bases, and the junction held 6 bases outside the gene matches. Germline loops: CDR1 MNHNS, CDR2 SASEGT. The CDR3 region has the DNA TGTGCCAGCAGTAATCGGGGGGGTTTAGCCAAAAACATTCAGTACTTC. Translated, it gives CASSNRGGLAKNIQYF.

This clonotype was recorded at least ten times. The chain joins TRBV7-2 to TRBJ1-1, with D maybe TRBD1 (6 bases). The germline gives CDR1 SGHTA, CDR2 FQGNSA. CDR3 length equals 14 residues. The V end was cut by 5 bases, the J end by 4 bases, with 14 bases between. The CDR3 region has the DNA TGTGCCAGCAGCCTGGGACACCAGAGCACTGAAGCTTTCTTT. It specifies CASSLGHQSTEAFF. The whole variable domain, filled in from reference TRBV7-2 and TRBJ1-1, reads GAGVSQSPSNKVTEKGKDVELRCDPISGHTALYWYRQSLGQGLEFLIYFQGNSAPDKSGLPSDRFSAERTGGSVSTLTIQRTQQEDSAVYLCASSLGHQSTEAFFGQGTRLTVV.